These 29 T cell receptor beta chains were all obtained from the same sample, sequenced in a study of T-cell reconstitution after alpha-beta-depleted transplantation in children. Unique molecular identifiers were used to barcode this TCRbeta library. TCRdb re-analysed the PCR reads in MiXCR, keeping a single row per CDR3 protein. The data contain approximately 520,000 distinct CDR3 sequences, approximately 29% of them singletons. The starting material was PBMCs from the stem cell graft donor, obtained from the stem cell graft. Receptors originate from a human donor who donated a stem cell graft to a child with aplastic anemia.

V gene TRBV12-3 or TRBV12-4 combines with J gene TRBJ1-1; D is ambiguous. V was cut by 2 bases and J by 3 bases, with 13 bases left in between. The CDR3 runs to 15 residues. The CDR3 region is CASSLLGSFDTEAFF. CDR3 coding DNA: TGTGCCAGCAGTTTATTGGGATCATTTGACACTGAAGCTTTCTTT.

CDR3 amino acids: CASSYGTSGRVGGPTDTQYF. CDR3 nucleotide sequence: TGTGCCAGCAGTTACGGGACTAGCGGGAGGGTTGGAGGTCCGACAGATACGCAGTATTTT. This chain joins TRBV6-2 or TRBV6-3 and TRBJ2-3, with 16 nucleotides matching TRBD2. CDR3 length: 20 amino acids. The germline V gene has CDR1 MNHEY and CDR2 SVGEGT. The trim removed 2 bases at V and 3 bases at J, leaving 11 bases unmatched.

The chain joins TRBV20-1 to TRBJ2-2; a possible D gene is TRBD1 (6 bases). The CDR3 runs 14 residues. V lost 3 bases and J lost 6, with 14 bases in between. Germline loops: CDR1 DFQATT, CDR2 SNEGSKA (reference sequence). The CDR3 sequence is CSARATQGAGELFF. The DNA for the CDR3 is TGCAGTGCTAGGGCGACACAGGGCGCCGGGGAGCTGTTTTTT.

This clonotype was found a few times. This chain connects TRBV6-1 to TRBJ1-1; D is ambiguous. V gave up 7 bases and J gave up 0 bases, with 12 bases separating them. Germline CDR1 and CDR2: MNHNS and SASEGT. The CDR3 contains 14 residues. CDR3 in DNA: TGTGCCAGCAATATACACAGCATGAACACTGAAGCTTTCTTT. Amino acid sequence: CASNIHSMNTEAFF.

This rearrangement joins TRBV6-2 or TRBV6-3 to TRBJ1-5, with D perhaps matching TRBD1 (5 bases). From germline, CDR1 is MNHEY and CDR2 SVGEGT. The CDR3 length is 16 residues. Between the trimmed V and J ends, which lost 0 bases and 3 bases, there was a span of 12 bases. The CDR3 nucleotides read TGTGCCAGCAGTTACTCGGTCAGGGAGGTCAATCAGCCCCAGCATTTT. Amino acids: CASSYSVREVNQPQHF.

The genes are TRBV28 and TRBJ2-1; 9 positions match TRBD1. Germline V gene data show CDR1 as MDHEN and CDR2 as SYDVKM. With V trimmed by 5 bases and J by 8 bases, 4 bases remained unmatched. This CDR3 contains 13 residues. The DNA for the CDR3 is TGTGCCAGCAGTACCACAGGGGGCCATGAGCAGTTCTTC. It is translated as CASSTTGGHEQFF.

This clonotype was counted a few times. The genes are TRBV6-1 and TRBJ2-7; 10 nucleotides agree with TRBD2. The CDR3 is made up of 14 amino acids. Trimming at V came to 4 bases and at J to 7 bases, leaving 7 bases not matched to a gene. CDR1 is MNHNS and CDR2 is SASEGT in the germline V gene. The CDR3 bases are TGTGCCAGCAGTGCCGCCCATAGCGGGGGGGAGCAGTACTTC. Its translation: CASSAAHSGGEQYF.

The chain carries TRBV28 and TRBJ1-1, with TRBD1 as a possible D gene (5 bases). Germline values: CDR1 MDHEN, CDR2 SYDVKM. The V end lost 1 base, the J end lost 0 bases, and 9 bases lay between the germline ends. The CDR3 totals 15 residues. For the CDR3, the DNA is TGTGCCAGCAGTTTATATCGGGGCATGAACACTGAAGCTTTCTTT. Translation: CASSLYRGMNTEAFF.

The chain couples TRBV7-9 to TRBJ1-5; D gene ambiguous. The CDR3 runs to 14 residues. The V end was cut by 7 bases, the J end by 7 bases, with 17 bases between. Germline V gene lookup returns CDR1 SEHNR and CDR2 FQNEAQ (reference sequence). CDR3 coding DNA: TGTGCCAGCACCCCGGTGGGGAAGAGCCAGCCCCAGCATTTT. Its protein product is CASTPVGKSQPQHF.

This clonotype was counted a single time. The chain joins TRBV7-3 to TRBJ2-6; D is undetermined. The germline V gene encodes CDR1 SGHTA and CDR2 FQGTGA. With 2 bases removed from V and 0 bases from J, the gap between germline ends came to 11 bases. The CDR3 runs 17 residues. CDR3 region: CASSLLPPLSGANVLTF. Here the CDR3 DNA reads TGTGCCAGCAGCTTACTGCCACCTCTCTCTGGGGCCAACGTCCTGACTTTC.

This chain uses TRBV27 with TRBJ2-4, with D possibly being TRBD2 (5 bases). Germline CDR1 MNHEY, CDR2 SMNVEV (reference sequence). Trimming cost V 1 base and J 8 bases, with 12 bases left between them. The CDR3 totals 14 residues. The CDR3: CASSLFGVGYIQYF. The CDR3 DNA sequence: TGTGCCAGCAGTTTATTCGGGGTGGGGTACATTCAGTACTTC.

CDR3 nucleotides: TGTGCCAGCAGCCCCGGGGACTCCTCCTACAATGAGCAGTTCTTC. Its translation is CASSPGDSSYNEQFF. V and J are TRBV7-8 and TRBJ2-1; D perhaps matches TRBD2 (6 bases). Germline loops: CDR1 SGHVS, CDR2 FQNEAQ. The V end lost 5 bases, the J end lost 0 bases, and 11 bases lay between the germline ends. The CDR3 totals 15 residues.

This clonotype was seen many times. This chain uses TRBV12-3 or TRBV12-4 with TRBJ1-1; D is uncertain. Trimming left V 8 bases short and J 3 bases short, with 10 bases between. The CDR3 is 12 residues long. The CDR3 sequence is CASSHPHTEAFF. The CDR3 DNA follows: TGTGCCAGCTCTCATCCGCACACTGAAGCTTTCTTT.

This clonotype appeared a few times. The chain uses TRBV7-2 and TRBJ2-1; D unresolved. V was cut by 5 bases and J by 3 bases, with 11 bases left in between. This CDR3 comprises 14 residues. The germline CDR1 and CDR2 sequences are SGHTA and FQGNSA. This chain's CDR3 is CASSRRFGYNEQFF. In DNA form, the CDR3 reads TGTGCCAGCAGCCGGAGATTCGGCTACAATGAGCAGTTCTTC.

The chain employs TRBV18 and TRBJ2-5; D call uncertain. Germline CDR1 reads KGHSH; CDR2 reads LQKENI. The CDR3 covers 13 residues. Trimming cost V 4 bases and J 5 bases, with 11 bases left between them. CDR3 nucleotides: TGTGCCAGCTCACAAGGATATGGGGAGACCCAGTACTTC. Translated, it gives CASSQGYGETQYF.

This clonotype showed up just a few times. The V call is TRBV9, the J call TRBJ1-3; TRBD1 is a possible D gene (5 bases). Germline CDR1 and CDR2: SGDLS and YYNGEE. Deletions cut 0 bases from V and 11 bases from J, with 12 bases between. The CDR3 consists of 13 residues. The CDR3 sequence is CASSVESGGPIYF. The DNA for the CDR3 is TGTGCCAGCAGCGTAGAATCCGGGGGTCCCATATATTTT. Supplemented by reference TRBV9 and TRBJ1-3, the full variable domain reads DSGVTQTPKHLITATGQRVTLRCSPRSGDLSVYWYQQSLDQGLQFLIQYYNGEERAKGNILERFSAQQFPDLHSELNLSSLELGDSALYFCASSVESGGPIYFGEGSWLTVV.

The table lists this clonotype with a few counts. The chain recombines TRBV27 with TRBJ1-1; D gene unclear. The CDR3 spans 13 residues. Between the trimmed V and J ends, which lost 7 bases and 8 bases, there was a span of 17 bases. In germline, CDR1 is MNHEY, CDR2 SMNVEV (reference sequence). For the CDR3, the DNA is TGTGCCAGCACCTCAATGGGCAGTTCCGAAGCTTTCTTT. This gives the protein CASTSMGSSEAFF.

V gene TRBV12-3 or TRBV12-4 combines with J gene TRBJ1-2; 11 bases are a match to TRBD1. The CDR3 contains 16 residues. J was trimmed by 7 bases and V by 5 bases; bases with no gene match: 12. The CDR3 protein is CASSQTAGTGGAGYTF. Here the CDR3 DNA reads TGTGCCAGCAGTCAGACGGCCGGGACAGGGGGTGCTGGCTACACCTTC.

This clonotype was counted only a few times. The rearrangement uses TRBV18 and TRBJ2-2; no clear D gene. From germline, CDR1 is KGHSH and CDR2 LQKENI. The V and J ends lost 8 bases and 2 bases respectively, with 9 bases between them. CDR3 length: 13 residues. This CDR3 reads CASQEDNTGELFF. CDR3 DNA sequence: TGTGCCAGCCAAGAAGATAACACCGGGGAGCTGTTTTTT.

The V and J genes are TRBV4-3 and TRBJ2-7; D may match TRBD1 or TRBD2 (7 bases each). Trimming shortened V by 0 bases and J by 2 bases, and 14 bases separated the two germline ends. The germline CDR1 and CDR2 sequences are LGHNA and YSLEER. CDR3 length: 16 residues. The CDR3 loop is CASSQDLRGGTYEQYF. The CDR3 DNA is TGCGCCAGCAGCCAAGATCTCAGGGGGGGAACCTACGAGCAGTACTTC.

This clonotype turned up a few times. This rearrangement joins TRBV28 to TRBJ2-1; D may correspond to TRBD1 or TRBD2 (6 bases each). With 6 bases removed from V and 6 bases from J, the gap between germline ends came to 18 bases. The CDR3 is 15 residues long. Germline lookup yields CDR1 MDHEN and CDR2 SYDVKM. CDR3 nucleotides: TGTGCCAGCAGCCCAAGACTAGGGGGAAGCAATGAGCAGTTCTTC. Its translation is CASSPRLGGSNEQFF.

The gene calls are TRBV12-2 and TRBJ2-5; the table's D call, TRBD2, has no DNA check behind it. TRBV12-2 has pseudogene status. The CDR3 totals 14 residues. Here the CDR3 DNA reads TGTGCAAGTCGCTTAGAGGGCCCACAAGAGACCCAGTACTTC. Protein: CASRLEGPQETQYF.

The sample holds a few counts of this clonotype. The V call is TRBV6-5, the J call TRBJ1-2, with D maybe TRBD1 (5 bases). CDR1 MNHEY and CDR2 SVGAGI come from the germline V gene. V was cut by 0 bases and J by 4 bases, with 9 bases left in between. CDR3 length: 14 amino acids. In DNA, the CDR3 is TGTGCCAGCAGTTACTCGAGGGGCTCCTATGGCTACACCTTC. It encodes CASSYSRGSYGYTF.

The rearrangement links TRBV10-3 to TRBJ2-1; 10 bases align to TRBD2. The ends lost 2 bases at V and 6 bases at J; junction bases unmatched: 7. The CDR3 consists of 16 residues. Germline values: CDR1 ENHRY, CDR2 SYGVKD. The CDR3 here is CAISEVTRLAGNEQFF. DNA of the CDR3: TGTGCCATCAGTGAGGTTACGAGACTAGCGGGCAATGAGCAGTTCTTC.

Details on this clonotype: The junction departs from the called germline gene at one end, perhaps through a read error. The chain links TRBV12-3 or TRBV12-4 to TRBJ1-2, with 9 bases lining up with TRBD1. The CDR3 sequence is 17 residues long. This chain's CDR3 is CANSLRTGAYANYGYTF. In DNA, the CDR3 is TGTGCCAACAGTTTGAGGACAGGGGCCTACGCTAACTATGGCTACACCTTC.

The chain has TRBV5-4 and TRBJ2-5; 7 bases agree with TRBD1. J gave up 3 bases and V 4 bases, and 9 bases lay outside the gene matches. Per germline, CDR1 SGHNT and CDR2 YYREEE (reference sequence). The length of the CDR3 is 15 residues. The CDR3: CASSPRTGTEETQYF. Here the CDR3 DNA reads TGTGCCAGCAGCCCGCGGACCGGGACAGAAGAGACCCAGTACTTC.

This clonotype was seen a handful of times. The chain links TRBV20-1 to TRBJ2-3, with TRBD1 as a possible D gene (6 bases). The CDR3 is 14 amino acids. Per germline, CDR1 DFQATT and CDR2 SNEGSKA (reference sequence). Trimming cost V 2 bases and J 6 bases, with 15 bases left between them. This chain's CDR3 is CSARPGQGLDTQYF. As DNA, the CDR3 is TGCAGTGCTAGACCCGGCCAGGGGTTGGATACGCAGTATTTT.

The rearrangement joins TRBV10-3 to TRBJ2-3; D possibly corresponds to TRBD2 (6 bases). Trimming cost V 0 bases and J 5 bases, with 18 bases left between them. The CDR3 has 17 amino acids. Germline loops: CDR1 ENHRY, CDR2 SYGVKD. CDR3 sequence reads: CAISESAAGRQEDTQYF. The CDR3 DNA is TGTGCCATCAGTGAGTCAGCGGCGGGGCGTCAAGAAGATACGCAGTATTTT.

This clonotype was counted a few times. This chain links TRBV7-2 with TRBJ1-2; D unresolved. CDR1 is SGHTA, CDR2 FQGNSA, per germline. The CDR3 runs 13 residues. Between the trimmed V and J ends, which lost 5 bases and 4 bases, there was a span of 11 bases. The CDR3 coding sequence is TGTGCCAGCAGCACGGACGGCCGCTATGGCTACACCTTC. Protein: CASSTDGRYGYTF.